Shown below are 11 T cell receptor beta chains from a single sample sequenced in a study of CD8+ T cells in alopecia areata. Treatment denoted: oral pan-JAK inhibitor, 5-10 mg twice daily. Sequencing used cDNA as its template, made by extracting RNA and reverse transcribing it. Repertoires were generated with immunoSEQ multiplex PCR, while TCRdb's copy carries only in-frame clones and drops some. The table has around 100,000 clones, about 59% seen once. Sample: CD8+ T cells sorted from blood, taken at week 24, from a patient treated with tofacitinib. Receptors were obtained from a human donor with alopecia areata.

The chain uses TRBV5-6 and TRBJ1-5; 10 bases line up with TRBD1. CDR1 SGHDT and CDR2 YYEEEE come from the germline V gene. Trimming removed 3 bases from V and 6 bases from J; junction bases left unmatched: 6. The CDR3 runs 15 residues. The CDR3, as DNA: TGTGCCAGCAGCTACGGGACAGGGGCCAGTCAGCCCCAGCATTTT. The encoded protein is CASSYGTGASQPQHF.

J is TRBJ2-5 and V is TRBV11-2; 10 nucleotides line up with TRBD2. This CDR3 region has 16 residues. The junction had 11 bases not matched to a gene; V was cut back by 5 bases and J by 5 bases. The germline V gene encodes CDR1 SGHAT and CDR2 FQNNGV. The CDR3 loop is CASSTSGDTFGETQYF. CDR3 bases: TGTGCCAGCAGCACTAGCGGGGACACCTTTGGGGAGACCCAGTACTTC.

The chain combines TRBV7-9 with TRBJ2-1, with 11 bases identical to TRBD2. With V trimmed by 2 bases and J by 5 bases, 8 bases remained unmatched. The CDR3 runs to 17 residues. The germline V gene encodes CDR1 SEHNR and CDR2 FQNEAQ (reference sequence). CDR3 nucleotide sequence: TGTGCCAGCAGCTTACTAGCGGGGGGAACCCGAGACAATGAGCAGTTCTTC. As protein: CASSLLAGGTRDNEQFF.

Comment on this clone: Other DNA sequences within the sample encode an identical CDR3. This sequence joins TRBV27 and TRBJ2-7; tentative D call: TRBD2 (5 bases). CDR1 and CDR2 (germline): MNHEY, SMNVEV (reference sequence). The V end was cut by 2 bases, the J end by 4 bases, with 6 bases between. The CDR3 totals 12 residues. The CDR3 DNA is TGTGCCAGCAGTTTACGCGGGTACGAGCAGTACTTC. Encoded protein: CASSLRGYEQYF.

The chain joins TRBV7-2 to TRBJ2-5; 11 bases map to TRBD2. Germline-derived CDR1 and CDR2 are SGHTA and FQGNSA. The CDR3 extends over 17 amino acids. Trimming cost V 3 bases and J 3 bases; bases outside gene matches: 9. CDR3 in DNA: TGTGCCAGCAGCTTGTCACCACTAGCGGGGGAAGAAGAGACCCAGTACTTC. It translates to CASSLSPLAGEEETQYF.

The J gene is TRBJ2-7, the V gene TRBV29-1; 8 bases are a match to TRBD2. Looked up from germline, CDR1 is SQVTM and CDR2 is ANQGSEA. The CDR3 is made up of 15 amino acids. With 3 bases clipped from V and 4 bases from J, the junction kept 11 bases outside the gene matches. Here the CDR3 DNA reads TGCAGCGTTGATCTATTTAGCGGGGATTCATACGAGCAGTACTTC. Protein product: CSVDLFSGDSYEQYF.

This clone has just one count. V usage is TRBV13 and J usage is TRBJ2-7; D gene uncertain. The CDR3 runs to 13 residues. In germline, CDR1 is PRHDT, CDR2 FYEKMQ (reference sequence). With 0 bases removed from V and 4 bases from J, the gap between germline ends came to 7 bases. CDR3 residues: CASSLGRSYEQYF. The CDR3 DNA sequence: TGTGCCAGCAGCTTAGGCCGCAGTTACGAGCAGTACTTC.

This chain uses TRBV2 with TRBJ2-1; D gene ambiguous. Trimming took 6 bases from V and 7 from J, leaving 16 bases between them. Germline-derived CDR1 and CDR2 are SNHLY and FYNNEI. The CDR3 length is 14 residues. Here the CDR3 DNA reads TGTGCCAGCAGCCCCCAAGACGAAGAGAATGAGCAGTTCTTC. Protein sequence: CASSPQDEENEQFF.

The V and J genes are TRBV2 and TRBJ2-3, with TRBD2 identical over 16 bases. Germline assignment: CDR1 SNHLY and CDR2 FYNNEI. This CDR3 is 17 amino acids long. Trimming removed 6 bases from V and 5 bases from J; junction bases left unmatched: 8. CDR3: CASSPGLAGGAKDTQYF. The CDR3 bases are TGTGCCAGCAGCCCGGGACTAGCGGGGGGGGCAAAAGATACGCAGTATTTT.

The CDR3 DNA sequence: TGCGCCAGCAGCCAAAAAACTCCGCAGGATACGCAGTATTTT. Its protein is CASSQKTPQDTQYF. V gene TRBV4-1 combines with J gene TRBJ2-3; D call uncertain. The CDR3 is 14 residues long. With 2 bases removed from V and 6 bases from J, the gap between germline ends came to 12 bases. Germline values: CDR1 MGHRA, CDR2 YSYEKL.

The rearrangement joins TRBV7-9 to TRBJ1-1; D not resolved. V was shortened by 3 bases and J by 3 bases, with 5 bases between the two germline ends. Per the germline V gene, CDR1 is SEHNR and CDR2 is FQNEAQ (reference sequence). The CDR3 length is 12 residues. This CDR3 reads CASSFVDTEAFF. Written as DNA, the CDR3 is TGTGCCAGCAGCTTTGTTGACACTGAAGCTTTCTTT.